A selection of T cell receptor beta chains follows, all from one sample in a study of blood T cell repertoires in COVID-19. The protocol was immunoSEQ multiplex PCR, while the TCRdb copy is restricted to in-frame clones and leaves out a portion. The sample carries 25,000 to 35,000 clones, nearly 90% recorded once. The sequenced sample was peripheral blood. These receptors all stem from a human donor with acute or convalescent COVID-19. The donor label of this sample is uncertain. The CDR3 runs from the conserved cysteine through the conserved F or W. D genes are given only for firm matches. Some rows mark clone size as missing; the rest say once, few, many or name a class of expanded clone.

J: TRBJ2-4
size: once
V: TRBV4-3
D: TRBD2
CDR3: CASSPLAGGSGENIQYF
DNA: TGCGCCAGCAGCCCCTTAGCGGGGGGCAGCGGGGAAAACATTCAGTACTTC

J: TRBJ2-3
size: NA
V: TRBV11-3
D: TRBD2
CDR3: CASSSLRTSGRGLSTDTQYF
DNA: TGTGCCAGCAGCTCCCTCAGGACTAGCGGGAGAGGTTTGAGCACAGATACGCAGTATTTT

J: TRBJ1-5
size: NA
V: TRBV2
D: TRBD1
CDR3: CASSEPQGRQPQHF
DNA: TGTGCCAGCAGTGAACCACAGGGGAGACAGCCCCAGCATTTT

J: TRBJ1-4
size: NA
V: TRBV28
D: TRBD1
CDR3: CASMGDRGIEKLFF
DNA: TGTGCCAGCATGGGGGACAGGGGGATTGAAAAACTGTTTTTT

J: TRBJ2-3
size: once
V: TRBV7-2
D: TRBD2
CDR3: CASSLAPSGGTTDTQYF
DNA: TGTGCCAGCAGCTTAGCTCCTAGCGGGGGGACCACGGATACGCAGTATTTT

J: TRBJ2-1
size: NA
V: TRBV7-9
D: TRBD1
CDR3: CASTEGASNEQFF
DNA: TGTGCCAGCACCGAGGGGGCTAGCAATGAGCAGTTCTTC

J: TRBJ2-1
size: NA
V: TRBV7-6
D: NA
CDR3: CASSSGNSYNEQFF
DNA: TGTGCCAGCAGCTCCGGTAACTCCTACAATGAGCAGTTCTTC

J: TRBJ2-7
size: NA
V: TRBV11-1
D: TRBD2
CDR3: CASSTLGAGVYEQYF
DNA: TGTGCCAGCAGCACCTTGGGAGCGGGGGTTTACGAGCAGTACTTC

J: TRBJ2-7
size: NA
V: TRBV4-1
D: NA
CDR3: CASSQPRTTGSSYEQYF
DNA: TGCGCCAGCAGCCAGCCCAGAACGACAGGCTCTTCCTACGAGCAGTACTTC

J: TRBJ2-3
size: NA
V: TRBV30
D: TRBD1
CDR3: CAWSNGQGTDTQYF
DNA: TGTGCCTGGAGCAATGGACAGGGTACGGATACGCAGTATTTT

J: TRBJ1-1
size: NA
V: TRBV29-1
D: NA
CDR3: CSVASQLGRTEAFF
DNA: TGCAGCGTTGCTTCGCAACTCGGCAGGACTGAAGCTTTCTTT